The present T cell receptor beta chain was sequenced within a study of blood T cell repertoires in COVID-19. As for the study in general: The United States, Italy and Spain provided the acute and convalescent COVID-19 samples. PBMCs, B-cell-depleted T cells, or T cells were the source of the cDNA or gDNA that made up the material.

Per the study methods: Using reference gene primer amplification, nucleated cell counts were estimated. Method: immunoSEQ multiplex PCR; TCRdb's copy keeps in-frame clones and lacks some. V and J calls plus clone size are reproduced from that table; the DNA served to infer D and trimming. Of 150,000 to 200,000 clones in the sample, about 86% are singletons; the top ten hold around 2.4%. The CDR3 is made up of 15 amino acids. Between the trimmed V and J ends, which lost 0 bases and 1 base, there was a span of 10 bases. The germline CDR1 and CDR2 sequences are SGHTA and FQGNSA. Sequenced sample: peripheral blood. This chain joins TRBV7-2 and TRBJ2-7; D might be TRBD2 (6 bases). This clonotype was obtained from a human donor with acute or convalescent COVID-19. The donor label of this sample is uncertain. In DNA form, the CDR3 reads TGTGCCAGCAGCTTAGCGATAGGAGGGTCCTACGAGCAGTACTTC. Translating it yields CASSLAIGGSYEQYF.